This T cell receptor (beta chain) was captured in a study of blood T cell repertoires in COVID-19. Whole-study context: Some COVID-19 samples were acute and others convalescent; all came from the United States, Italy and Spain. PBMCs, B-cell-depleted T cells, or T cells provided the cDNA or gDNA that made up the material.

V was cut by 2 bases and J by 7 bases, with 12 bases left in between. This CDR3 has 13 amino acids. Germline CDR1 reads MNHEY; CDR2 reads SVGAGI. Original analysis: Estimation of nucleated cell counts was performed using reference gene primer amplification. The method was immunoSEQ multiplex PCR; TCRdb's version includes in-frame clones alone and lacks a portion of them. V, J and clone size derive from that table, while D and trimming were established from the DNA sequence. The sample records about 170,000 clones, less than 90% being singletons. The V gene is TRBV6-5, the J gene TRBJ2-7, with D perhaps matching TRBD2 (7 bases). The receptor comes from a man between 60 and 75 years old with acute or convalescent COVID-19. Sequenced input: peripheral blood. CDR3 bases: TGTGCCAGCAGTTACGGGGGGGGGACAGAGCAGTACTTC. This gives the protein CASSYGGGTEQYF.